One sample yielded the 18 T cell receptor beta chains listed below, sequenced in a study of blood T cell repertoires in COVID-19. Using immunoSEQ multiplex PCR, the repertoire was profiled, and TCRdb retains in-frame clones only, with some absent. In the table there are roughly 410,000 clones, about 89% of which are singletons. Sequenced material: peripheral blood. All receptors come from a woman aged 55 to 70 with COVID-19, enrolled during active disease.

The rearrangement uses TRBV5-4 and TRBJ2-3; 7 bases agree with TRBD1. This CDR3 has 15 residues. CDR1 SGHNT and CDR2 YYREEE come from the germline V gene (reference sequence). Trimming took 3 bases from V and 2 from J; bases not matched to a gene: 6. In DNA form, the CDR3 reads TGTGCCAGCAGCTCGACAGGGACCCACACAGATACGCAGTATTTT. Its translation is CASSSTGTHTDTQYF.

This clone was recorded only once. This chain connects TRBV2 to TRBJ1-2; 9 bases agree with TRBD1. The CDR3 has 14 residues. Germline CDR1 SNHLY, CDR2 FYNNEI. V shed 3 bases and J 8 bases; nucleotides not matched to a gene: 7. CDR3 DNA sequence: TGTGCCAGCAGTGAGGTGACAGGGGGTGAAGGCTACACCTTC. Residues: CASSEVTGGEGYTF.

The CDR3, as DNA: TGCGCCAGCAGACCCACACCTACTAGCGGGGGGCCCTACGAGCAGTACTTC. This gives the protein CASRPTPTSGGPYEQYF. The chain is built from TRBV10-2 and TRBJ2-7; 12 bases map to TRBD2. Germline lookup yields CDR1 WSHSY and CDR2 SAAADI. Trimming cost V 6 bases and J 2 bases; bases outside gene matches: 11. There are 17 residues in the CDR3.

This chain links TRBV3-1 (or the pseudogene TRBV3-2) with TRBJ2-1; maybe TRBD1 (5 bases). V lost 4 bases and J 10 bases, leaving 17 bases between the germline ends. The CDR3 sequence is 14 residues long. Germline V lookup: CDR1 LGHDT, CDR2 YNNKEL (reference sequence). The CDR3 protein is CASSLLFQGYEQFF. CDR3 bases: TGTGCCAGCAGCCTTTTATTTCAGGGTTACGAGCAGTTCTTC.

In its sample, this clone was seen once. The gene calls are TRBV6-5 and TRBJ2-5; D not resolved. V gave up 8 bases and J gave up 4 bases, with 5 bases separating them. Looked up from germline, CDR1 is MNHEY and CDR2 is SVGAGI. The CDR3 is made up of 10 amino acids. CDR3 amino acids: CASSLETQYF. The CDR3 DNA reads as TGTGCCAGCTCCTTAGAGACCCAGTACTTC.

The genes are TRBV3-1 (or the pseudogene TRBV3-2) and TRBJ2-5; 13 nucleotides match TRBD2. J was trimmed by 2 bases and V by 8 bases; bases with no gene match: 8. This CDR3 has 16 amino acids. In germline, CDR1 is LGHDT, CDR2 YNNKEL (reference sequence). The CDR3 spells CASGPTSGGGQETQYF. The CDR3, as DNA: TGTGCCAGCGGCCCTACTAGCGGGGGGGGTCAAGAGACCCAGTACTTC.

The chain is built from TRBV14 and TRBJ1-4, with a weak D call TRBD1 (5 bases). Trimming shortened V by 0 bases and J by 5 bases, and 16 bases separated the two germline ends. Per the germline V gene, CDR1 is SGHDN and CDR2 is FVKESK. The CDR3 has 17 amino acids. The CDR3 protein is CASSQETGSPLNEKLFF. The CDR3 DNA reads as TGTGCCAGCAGCCAAGAAACAGGATCACCGTTAAATGAAAAACTGTTTTTT. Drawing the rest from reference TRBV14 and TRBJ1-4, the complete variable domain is EAGVTQFPSHSVIEKGQTVTLRCDPISGHDNLYWYRRVMGKEIKFLLHFVKESKQDESGMPNNRFLAERTGGTYSTLKVQPAELEDSGVYFCASSQETGSPLNEKLFFGSGTQLSVL.

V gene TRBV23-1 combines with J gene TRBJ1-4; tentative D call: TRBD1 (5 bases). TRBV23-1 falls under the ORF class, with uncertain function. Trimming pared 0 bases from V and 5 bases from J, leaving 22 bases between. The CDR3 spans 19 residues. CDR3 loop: CASSQSWRGNRLENEKLFF. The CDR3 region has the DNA TGCGCCAGCAGTCAATCTTGGCGGGGTAACAGGCTCGAGAATGAAAAACTGTTTTTT.

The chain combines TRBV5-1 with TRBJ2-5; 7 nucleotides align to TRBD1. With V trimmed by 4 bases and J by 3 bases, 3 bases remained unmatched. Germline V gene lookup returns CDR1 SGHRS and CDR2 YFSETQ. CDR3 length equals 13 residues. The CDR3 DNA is TGCGCCAGCAGCGAAACAGGGGAAGAGACCCAGTACTTC. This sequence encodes CASSETGEETQYF.

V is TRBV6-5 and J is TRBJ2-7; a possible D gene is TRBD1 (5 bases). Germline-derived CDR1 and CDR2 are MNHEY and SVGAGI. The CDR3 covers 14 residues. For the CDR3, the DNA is TGTGCAGCAGAAGTTGGGGCTAAAACCTACGAGCAGTACTTC. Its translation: CAAEVGAKTYEQYF.

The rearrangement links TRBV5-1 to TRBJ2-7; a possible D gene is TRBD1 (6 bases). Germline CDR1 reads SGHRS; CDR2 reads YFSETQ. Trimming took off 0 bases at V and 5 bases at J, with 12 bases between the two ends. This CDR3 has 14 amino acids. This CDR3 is CASSLGGRLDEQYF. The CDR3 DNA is TGCGCCAGCAGCTTGGGGGGGCGTCTGGACGAGCAGTACTTC.

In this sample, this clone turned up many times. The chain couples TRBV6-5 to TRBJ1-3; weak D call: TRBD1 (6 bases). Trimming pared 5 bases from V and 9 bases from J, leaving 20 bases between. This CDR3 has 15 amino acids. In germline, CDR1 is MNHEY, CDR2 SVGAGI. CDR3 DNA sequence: TGTGCCAGCAGTCCCCTCAGGCAGGGGTCTTCCACCATATATTTT. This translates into CASSPLRQGSSTIYF.

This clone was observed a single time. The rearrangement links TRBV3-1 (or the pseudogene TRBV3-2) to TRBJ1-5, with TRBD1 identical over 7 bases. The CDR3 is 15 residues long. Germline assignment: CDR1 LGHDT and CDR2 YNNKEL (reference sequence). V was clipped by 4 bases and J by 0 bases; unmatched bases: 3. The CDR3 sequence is CASSPGQDSNQPQHF. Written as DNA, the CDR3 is TGTGCCAGCAGCCCCGGACAGGATAGCAATCAGCCCCAGCATTTT.

CDR3 sequence reads: CASSEALWGQGGAFF. CDR3 DNA: TGTGCCAGCAGTGAAGCGCTTTGGGGACAGGGAGGAGCTTTCTTT. This sequence joins TRBV6-1 and TRBJ1-1, with 9 bases that match TRBD1. From germline, CDR1 is MNHNS and CDR2 SASEGT. CDR3 length equals 15 residues. The V gene end was trimmed by 0 bases and the J gene end by 10 bases; junction bases not matched to a gene: 9.

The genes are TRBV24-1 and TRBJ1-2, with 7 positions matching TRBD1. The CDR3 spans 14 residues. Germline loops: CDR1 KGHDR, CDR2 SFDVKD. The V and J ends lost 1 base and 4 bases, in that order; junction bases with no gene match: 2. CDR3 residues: CATSDFNRGYGYTF. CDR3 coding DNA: TGTGCCACCAGTGATTTCAACAGGGGCTATGGCTACACCTTC.

The CDR3: CASSAQLGGWETEAFF. The CDR3, as DNA: TGCGCCAGCAGCGCCCAGCTTGGGGGGTGGGAGACTGAAGCTTTCTTT. V gene TRBV4-1 combines with J gene TRBJ1-1; weak D call: TRBD1 (5 bases). V dropped 5 bases and J dropped 5 bases, with 21 bases sitting between them. The CDR3 length is 16 residues. In germline, CDR1 is MGHRA, CDR2 YSYEKL.

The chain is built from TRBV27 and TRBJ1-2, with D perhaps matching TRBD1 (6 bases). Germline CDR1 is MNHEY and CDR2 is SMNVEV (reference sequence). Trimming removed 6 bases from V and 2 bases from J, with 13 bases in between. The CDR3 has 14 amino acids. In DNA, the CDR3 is TGTGCCAGCAGATCCCCTGACAGGAACTATGGCTACACCTTC. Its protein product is CASRSPDRNYGYTF.

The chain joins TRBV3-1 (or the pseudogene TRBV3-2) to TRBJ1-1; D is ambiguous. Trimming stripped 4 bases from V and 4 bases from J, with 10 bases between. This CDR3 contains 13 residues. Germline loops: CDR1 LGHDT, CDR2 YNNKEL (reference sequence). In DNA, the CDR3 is TGTGCCAGCAGCCCGACGGGGTTCACTGAAGCTTTCTTT. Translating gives CASSPTGFTEAFF.